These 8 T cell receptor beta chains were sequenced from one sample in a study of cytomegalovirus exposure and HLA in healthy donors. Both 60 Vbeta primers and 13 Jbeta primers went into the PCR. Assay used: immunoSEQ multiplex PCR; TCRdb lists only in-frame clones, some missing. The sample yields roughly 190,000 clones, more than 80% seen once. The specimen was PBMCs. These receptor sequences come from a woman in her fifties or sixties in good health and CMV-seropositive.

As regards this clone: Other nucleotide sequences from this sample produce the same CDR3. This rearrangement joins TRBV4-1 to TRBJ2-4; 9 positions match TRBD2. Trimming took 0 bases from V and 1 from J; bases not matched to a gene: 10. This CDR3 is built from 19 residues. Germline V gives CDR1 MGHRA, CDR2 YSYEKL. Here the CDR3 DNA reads TGCGCCAGCAGCCAAGACCAAGCGGGGGGCTCCGGGGCCAAAAACATTCAGTACTTC. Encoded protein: CASSQDQAGGSGAKNIQYF.

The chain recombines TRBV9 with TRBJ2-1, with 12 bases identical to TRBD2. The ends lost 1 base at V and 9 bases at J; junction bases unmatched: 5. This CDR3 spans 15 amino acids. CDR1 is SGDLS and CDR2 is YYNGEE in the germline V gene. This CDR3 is CASSVRLAGESEQFF. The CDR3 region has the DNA TGTGCCAGCAGCGTACGACTAGCGGGGGAGAGTGAGCAGTTCTTC. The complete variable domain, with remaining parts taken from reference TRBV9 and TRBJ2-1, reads DSGVTQTPKHLITATGQRVTLRCSPRSGDLSVYWYQQSLDQGLQFLIQYYNGEERAKGNILERFSAQQFPDLHSELNLSSLELGDSALYFCASSVRLAGESEQFFGPGTRLTVL.

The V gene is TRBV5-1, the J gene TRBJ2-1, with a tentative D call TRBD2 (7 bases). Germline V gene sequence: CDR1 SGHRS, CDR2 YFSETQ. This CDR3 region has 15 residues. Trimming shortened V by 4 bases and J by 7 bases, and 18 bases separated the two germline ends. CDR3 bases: TGCGCCAGCAGCCGTAAGGGGGGGGGAGAGAATGAGCAGTTCTTC. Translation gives CASSRKGGGENEQFF.

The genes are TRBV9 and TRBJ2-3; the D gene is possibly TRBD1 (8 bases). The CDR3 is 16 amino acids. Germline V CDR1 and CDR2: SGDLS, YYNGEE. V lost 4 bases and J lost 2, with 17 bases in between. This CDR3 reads CASSSGQGGSTDTQYF. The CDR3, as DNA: TGTGCCAGCAGCTCAGGACAGGGAGGGTCCACAGATACGCAGTATTTT.

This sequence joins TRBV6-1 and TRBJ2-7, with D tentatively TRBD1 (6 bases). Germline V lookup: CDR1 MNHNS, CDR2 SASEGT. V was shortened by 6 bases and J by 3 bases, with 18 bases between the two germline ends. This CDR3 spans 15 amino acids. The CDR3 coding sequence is TGTGCCAGCAGCAGAGACAGGCTTGGAGGCTACGAGCAGTACTTC. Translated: CASSRDRLGGYEQYF.

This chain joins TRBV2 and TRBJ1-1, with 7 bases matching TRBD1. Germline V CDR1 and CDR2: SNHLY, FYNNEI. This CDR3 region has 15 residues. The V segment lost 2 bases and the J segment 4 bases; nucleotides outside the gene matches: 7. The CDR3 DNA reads TGTGCCAGCAGTGAAACAGGGGTAGCGAGCACTGAAGCTTTCTTT. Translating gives CASSETGVASTEAFF.

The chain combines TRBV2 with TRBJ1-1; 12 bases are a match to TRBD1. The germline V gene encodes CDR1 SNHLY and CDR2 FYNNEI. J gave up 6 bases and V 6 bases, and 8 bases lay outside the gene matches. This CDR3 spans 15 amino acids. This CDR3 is CASRRGQGARAEAFF. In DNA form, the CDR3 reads TGTGCCAGCAGGAGGGGACAGGGGGCGAGGGCTGAAGCTTTCTTT.

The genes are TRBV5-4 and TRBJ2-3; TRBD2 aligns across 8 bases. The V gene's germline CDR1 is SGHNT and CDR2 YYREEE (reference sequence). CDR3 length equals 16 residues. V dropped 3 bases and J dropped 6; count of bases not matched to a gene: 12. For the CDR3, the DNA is TGTGCCAGCAGCTCCCGTGGGCGGGGGGCGGGGGATACGCAGTATTTT. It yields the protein CASSSRGRGAGDTQYF.